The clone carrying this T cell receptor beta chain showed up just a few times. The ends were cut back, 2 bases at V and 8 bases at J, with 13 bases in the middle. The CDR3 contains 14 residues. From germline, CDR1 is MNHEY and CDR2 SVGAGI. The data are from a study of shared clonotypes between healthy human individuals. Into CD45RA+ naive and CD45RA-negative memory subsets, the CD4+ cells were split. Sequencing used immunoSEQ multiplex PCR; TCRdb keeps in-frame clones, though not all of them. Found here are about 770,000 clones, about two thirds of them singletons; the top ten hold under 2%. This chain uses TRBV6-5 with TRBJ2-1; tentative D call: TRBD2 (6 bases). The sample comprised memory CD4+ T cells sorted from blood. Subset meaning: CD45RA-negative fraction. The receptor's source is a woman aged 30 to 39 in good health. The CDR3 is CASSYRRAGDEQFF. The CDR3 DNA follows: TGTGCCAGCAGTTACAGGAGGGCCGGGGATGAGCAGTTCTTC.